This TCR beta chain was identified in a study of blood T cell repertoires in COVID-19. Sequenced by immunoSEQ multiplex PCR; TCRdb stores in-frame clones only, minus some. This sample has about 220,000 clones, with 70% to 90% found just once. This CDR3 is built from 14 residues. Deletions cut 5 bases from V and 3 bases from J, with 13 bases between. CDR1 and CDR2 from the germline V gene are MDHEN and SYDVKM. V usage is TRBV28 and J usage is TRBJ2-5; D might be TRBD2 (6 bases). Sequencing was carried out using PBMCs or T cells enriched from blood (not recorded which). This receptor was taken from a woman between 50 and 59 years old with acute COVID-19. Here the CDR3 reads CASSLPWGEETQYF. CDR3 DNA sequence: TGTGCCAGCAGTCTACCTTGGGGGGAAGAGACCCAGTACTTC.